The 5 T cell receptor beta chains in this list originate from one sample, sequenced in a study of vaccination and CD4 T cells after COVID-19. Sequencing of the DNA from cultured CD4+ T cells was carried out with the Oncomine TCR Beta short-read assay. In TCRdb, the PCR reads were re-called with MiXCR into one record per CDR3 protein. The sample has more than 7,000 distinct CDR3 sequences, 55% to 75% seen once. Documented treatment: roughly 10-day PBMC culture with coronavirus spike peptide pools or control peptides (ViraFEST assay). Antigen specificity for these receptors is unknown. The specimen was CD4+ T cells from blood, cultured in vitro. Every receptor here comes from a human donor who had recovered from COVID-19.

The V gene is TRBV7-9, the J gene TRBJ2-7, with 8 bases lining up with TRBD1. Germline loops: CDR1 SEHNR, CDR2 FQNEAQ (reference sequence). The CDR3 covers 15 residues. V lost 3 bases to trimming and J lost 3 bases; unmatched junction nucleotides: 7. The CDR3 spells CASSFSDRGDYEQYF. DNA for the CDR3: TGTGCCAGCAGCTTTAGCGACAGGGGAGACTACGAGCAGTACTTC.

The chain is built from TRBV6-5 and TRBJ1-5; 9 nucleotides match TRBD1. V trimming: 2 bases; J trimming: 8 bases; junction bases outside the gene matches: 7. Germline CDR1 is MNHEY and CDR2 is SVGAGI. This CDR3 spans 15 amino acids. CDR3 nucleotide sequence: TGTGCCAGCAGTTACGCAACAGGGGGCGGGAAGCCCCAGCATTTT. Encoded protein: CASSYATGGGKPQHF.

This clonotype showed up just a few times. J is TRBJ1-2 and V is TRBV6-2 or TRBV6-3; 7 nucleotides agree with TRBD1. The CDR3 covers 12 residues. The V gene's germline CDR1 is MNHEY and CDR2 SVGEGT. Trimming removed 5 bases from V and 3 bases from J; junction bases left unmatched: 0. For the CDR3, the DNA is TGTGCCAGCAGTGACAGGGACTATGGCTACACCTTC. It encodes CASSDRDYGYTF.

This clonotype was found a few times. J is TRBJ1-5 and V is TRBV19; D gene ambiguous. The CDR3 extends over 13 amino acids. Germline CDR1 and CDR2: LNHDA and SQIVND (reference sequence). Trimming pared 4 bases from V and 6 bases from J, leaving 10 bases between. This CDR3 is CASSNPGGQPQHF. CDR3 DNA: TGTGCCAGTAGTAACCCGGGCGGTCAGCCCCAGCATTTT.

This clonotype was picked up a small number of times. The CDR3 loop is CASSAPGPFGSPLHF. CDR3 in DNA: TGTGCCAGCAGCGCGCCGGGTCCCTTCGGCTCACCCCTCCACTTT. The chain joins TRBV7-9 to TRBJ1-6; no firm D call. Trimming removed 5 bases from V and 10 bases from J, with 18 bases in between. Per germline, CDR1 SEHNR and CDR2 FQNEAQ (reference sequence). This CDR3 has 15 residues. Combining the CDR3 with reference TRBV7-9 and TRBJ1-6 gives the whole variable domain DTGVSQNPRHKITKRGQNVTFRCDPISEHNRLYWYRQTLGQGPEFLTYFQNEAQLEKSRLLSDRFSAERPKGSFSTLEIQRTEQGDSAMYLCASSAPGPFGSPLHFGNGTRLTVT.